This is a list of T cell receptor beta chains from one sample in a study of blood T cell repertoires in COVID-19. Profiled with immunoSEQ multiplex PCR; TCRdb holds only in-frame clones, not every one. The repertoire holds under 250,000 clones, 70% to 90% seen once, with about 10% in the top ten. Sequenced material: PBMCs or T cells enriched from blood (not recorded which). The source of these receptors is a man aged 30 to 45 who had recovered from COVID-19. CDR3s include the opening cysteine and the closing phenylalanine or tryptophan. D genes are given only for firm matches. The size field is filled for only some rows; it gives once, few, many or a size class.

D gene,clone size,V gene,J gene,CDR3 protein,CDR3 DNA
-,-,TRBV7-2,TRBJ2-1,CASSRLFGASYNEQFF,TGTGCCAGCAGCAGACTCTTTGGAGCTAGCTACAATGAGCAGTTCTTC
-,-,TRBV5-4,TRBJ2-2,CASSPTLTRGTGELFF,TGTGCCAGCAGCCCCACGTTAACTCGAGGCACCGGGGAGCTGTTTTTT
-,-,TRBV28,TRBJ2-7,CASSLARYEQYF,TGTGCCAGCAGTTTAGCGAGATACGAGCAGTACTTC
-,many,TRBV24-1,TRBJ2-1,CATSDLERDLNEQFF,TGTGCCACCAGTGATTTAGAGCGCGACCTCAATGAGCAGTTCTTC
-,-,TRBV14,TRBJ2-1,CASSQDEFRRRSYNEQFF,TGTGCCAGCAGCCAAGACGAGTTTCGGAGGAGGTCCTACAATGAGCAGTTCTTC
-,-,TRBV6-1,TRBJ1-3,CASSELGVQVYF,TGTGCCAGCAGTGAATTAGGGGTCCAGGTATATTTT
-,-,TRBV30,TRBJ2-1,CAWTPGGSDNEQFF,TGTGCCTGGACCCCCGGGGGATCGGACAATGAGCAGTTCTTC
-,-,TRBV7-2,TRBJ2-3,CASSRPGVSTDTQYF,TGTGCCAGCAGCCGGCCGGGGGTTAGCACAGATACGCAGTATTTT
TRBD1,-,TRBV27,TRBJ1-2,CASSSGTGPLNGYTF,TGTGCCAGCAGTTCCGGGACAGGGCCTCTGAATGGCTACACCTTC
-,-,TRBV3-1/TRBV3-2,TRBJ2-2,CASSLSGGHGELFF,TGTGCCAGCAGCCTATCTGGGGGACACGGGGAGCTGTTTTTT
TRBD1,-,TRBV7-9,TRBJ1-2,CASSKGTGGSSYGYTF,TGTGCCAGCAGCAAGGGGACAGGGGGTTCGAGCTATGGCTACACCTTC
TRBD1,-,TRBV4-1,TRBJ1-5,CASSQVGDRVQPQHF,TGCGCCAGCAGCCAGGTGGGGGACAGGGTTCAGCCCCAGCATTTT
TRBD2,-,TRBV12-3/TRBV12-4,TRBJ2-1,CFSWRLAGDEQFF,TGCTTCTCATGGCGACTAGCGGGAGATGAGCAGTTCTTC
TRBD1,-,TRBV28,TRBJ1-5,CASSLGQGVGNQPQHF,TGTGCCAGCAGTTTAGGACAGGGAGTGGGCAATCAGCCCCAGCATTTT
TRBD2,-,TRBV11-2,TRBJ2-7,CASKGTSGIYEQYF,TGTGCCAGCAAGGGGACTAGCGGCATCTACGAGCAGTACTTC
-,-,TRBV9,TRBJ1-3,CASSVEPITRGGSGNTIYF,TGTGCCAGCAGCGTAGAGCCTATCACCCGAGGGGGCTCTGGAAACACCATATATTTT
TRBD2,few,TRBV28,TRBJ2-4,CASSFLGEGNIQYF,TGTGCCAGCAGTTTTCTGGGGGAGGGGAACATTCAGTACTTC
TRBD2,-,TRBV4-3,TRBJ2-3,CASSQLAGGADTQYF,TGCGCCAGCAGCCAACTAGCGGGTGGGGCAGATACGCAGTATTTT
-,-,TRBV9,TRBJ2-2,CASSVERGSGELFF,TGTGCCAGCAGCGTCGAACGGGGATCCGGGGAGCTGTTTTTT
TRBD1,-,TRBV19,TRBJ1-4,CASSDRGTNEKLFF,TGTGCCAGTAGCGACAGGGGAACTAATGAAAAACTGTTTTTT
-,-,TRBV7-2,TRBJ1-2,CASSLARTPSYGYTF,TGTGCCAGCAGCTTAGCGAGGACACCTTCCTATGGCTACACCTTC
-,-,TRBV21-1,TRBJ1-1,CASRARAFRGNTEAFF,TGTGCCAGCAGGGCTCGTGCTTTCAGAGGCAACACTGAAGCTTTCTTT
TRBD2,-,TRBV5-1,TRBJ2-2,CASSLGEKLAGDGELFF,TGCGCCAGCAGCTTAGGGGAGAAACTAGCGGGAGACGGGGAGCTGTTTTTT
TRBD1,few,TRBV4-3,TRBJ1-6,CASSQDIGTGGSPLHF,TGCGCCAGCAGCCAAGATATCGGGACAGGGGGCTCACCCCTCCACTTT
-,-,TRBV27,TRBJ2-5,CASSSPGQGQETQYF,TGTGCCAGCAGTTCACCGGGACAAGGACAAGAGACCCAGTACTTC
-,-,TRBV11-2,TRBJ2-5,CASSAQGLETQYF,TGTGCCAGCAGCGCCCAGGGGTTGGAGACCCAGTACTTC
TRBD2,-,TRBV5-4,TRBJ2-1,CASSPGWSGDEQFF,TGTGCCAGCAGCCCCGGCTGGAGCGGGGATGAGCAGTTCTTC